The 11 T cell receptor beta chains listed next were all sequenced from one sample in a study of beta chain features in type 1 diabetes. General study findings and limits: Type 1 diabetes patients had TCRB CDR3s that were shorter (moderately but significantly so) in all four CD4+ subsets.

Expressed TCRB transcripts were sequenced, since all the RNA that had been isolated was reverse transcribed. The method was immunoSEQ multiplex PCR; TCRdb's version includes in-frame clones alone and lacks a portion of them. The table lists more than 95,000 clones, roughly 17% of them singletons. Their antigens remain unidentified. Material: central memory CD4+ T cells from blood. Receptors were obtained from a young man with type 1 diabetes.

The chain links TRBV19 to TRBJ2-1, with 7 nucleotides matching TRBD2. The CDR3 has 14 residues. The trim removed 8 bases at V and 0 bases at J, leaving 4 bases unmatched. Germline CDR1 reads LNHDA; CDR2 reads SQIVND (reference sequence). CDR3 in amino acids: CASQTSDSYNEQFF. The DNA of the CDR3 is TGTGCCAGTCAAACTAGCGACTCCTACAATGAGCAGTTCTTC. The full variable domain, rest sourced from reference TRBV19 and TRBJ2-1, is DGGITQSPKYLFRKEGQNVTLSCEQNLNHDAMYWYRQDPGQGLRLIYYSQIVNDFQKGDIAEGYSVSREKKESFPLTVTSAQKNPTAFYLCASQTSDSYNEQFFGPGTRLTVL.

The rearrangement uses TRBV7-2 and TRBJ2-1; weak D call: TRBD2 (6 bases). Germline V CDR1 and CDR2: SGHTA, FQGNSA. The ends were cut back, 5 bases at V and 10 bases at J, with 18 bases in the middle. This CDR3 region has 14 residues. CDR3 in DNA: TGTGCCAGCAGCCCGACTAGTGGCCCGAGGGAGCAGTTCTTC. Encoded protein: CASSPTSGPREQFF.

This rearrangement joins TRBV2 to TRBJ1-5; the match to TRBD1 covers 7 bases. This CDR3 contains 14 residues. The ends lost 7 bases at V and 3 bases at J; junction bases unmatched: 6. Germline V gene data show CDR1 as SNHLY and CDR2 as FYNNEI. The chain's CDR3 is CASTRQGTNQPQHF. CDR3 nucleotide sequence: TGTGCCAGCACCAGACAGGGAACCAATCAGCCCCAGCATTTT.

V is TRBV7-2 and J is TRBJ2-7; 7 nucleotides line up with TRBD2. This CDR3 spans 13 amino acids. The J segment lost 2 bases and the V segment lost 5 bases, leaving 3 bases of the junction unmatched. Germline CDR1 SGHTA, CDR2 FQGNSA. This CDR3 reads CASSTGTTYEQYF. The DNA of the CDR3 is TGTGCCAGCAGCACCGGGACTACCTACGAGCAGTACTTC.

This CDR3 is CSASITGEAFF. The CDR3 nucleotides read TGCAGCGCCAGTATCACAGGGGAAGCTTTCTTT. The chain combines TRBV29-1 with TRBJ1-1, with a tentative D call TRBD1 (6 bases). Germline V gene sequence: CDR1 SQVTM, CDR2 ANQGSEA. The CDR3 is 11 residues long. Between the trimmed V and J ends, which lost 7 bases and 8 bases, there was a span of 14 bases.

The genes are TRBV6-6 and TRBJ1-5, with D uncertain. Germline CDR1 and CDR2: MNHNY and SVGAGI (reference sequence). CDR3 length: 13 residues. V lost 5 bases and J lost 3, with 8 bases in between. The CDR3 spells CASSLQINQPQHF. The DNA for the CDR3 is TGTGCCAGCAGTCTCCAAATCAATCAGCCCCAGCATTTT.

The chain uses TRBV28 and TRBJ1-5; 8 bases fit TRBD1. This CDR3 region has 17 residues. Germline loops: CDR1 MDHEN, CDR2 SYDVKM. The ends lost 0 bases at V and 5 bases at J; junction bases unmatched: 9. The CDR3 bases are TGTGCCAGCAGTTTATGGCGGACAGGGAGCCTCCATCAGCCCCAGCATTTT. Protein sequence: CASSLWRTGSLHQPQHF.

In this sample, this clone turned up a few times. The V and J genes are TRBV30 and TRBJ2-7; D is perhaps TRBD1 (6 bases). This CDR3 has 12 residues. V was shortened by 8 bases and J by 3 bases, with 14 bases between the two germline ends. Germline assignment: CDR1 GTSNPN and CDR2 SVGIG (reference sequence). The CDR3 is CAARGRRYEQYF. CDR3 bases: TGTGCCGCCAGGGGCAGGCGCTACGAGCAGTACTTC.

This clone is a singleton in its sample. The V and J genes are TRBV25-1 and TRBJ2-3; 11 bases are shared with TRBD2. The CDR3 is made up of 17 amino acids. J lost 0 bases, V lost 5 bases, and 7 bases had no gene match. Germline CDR1 and CDR2: MGHDK and SYGVNS. CDR3 in DNA: TGTGCCAGCAGTACCTACGGGACTAGCGGAAGCACAGATACGCAGTATTTT. As protein: CASSTYGTSGSTDTQYF.

Comments on this clone: The same CDR3 also results from other DNA sequences found in this sample. The chain employs TRBV5-4 and TRBJ2-5, with TRBD1 matching 8 bases. Germline V gene sequence: CDR1 SGHNT, CDR2 YYREEE (reference sequence). CDR3 length: 15 amino acids. Trimming took 0 bases from V and 4 from J; bases not matched to a gene: 5. CDR3 in amino acids: CASSLVQGAGETQYF. The CDR3 DNA follows: TGTGCCAGCAGCTTGGTGCAGGGGGCAGGAGAGACCCAGTACTTC.

CDR3 bases: TGCAGCGGCCGTCGGAGTTGGGGTGAAAAACTGTTTTTT. Translating it yields CSGRRSWGEKLFF. The rearrangement joins TRBV29-1 to TRBJ1-4; D ambiguous. This CDR3 is 13 amino acids long. With 7 bases removed from V and 7 bases from J, the gap between germline ends came to 16 bases. Germline values: CDR1 SQVTM, CDR2 ANQGSEA.